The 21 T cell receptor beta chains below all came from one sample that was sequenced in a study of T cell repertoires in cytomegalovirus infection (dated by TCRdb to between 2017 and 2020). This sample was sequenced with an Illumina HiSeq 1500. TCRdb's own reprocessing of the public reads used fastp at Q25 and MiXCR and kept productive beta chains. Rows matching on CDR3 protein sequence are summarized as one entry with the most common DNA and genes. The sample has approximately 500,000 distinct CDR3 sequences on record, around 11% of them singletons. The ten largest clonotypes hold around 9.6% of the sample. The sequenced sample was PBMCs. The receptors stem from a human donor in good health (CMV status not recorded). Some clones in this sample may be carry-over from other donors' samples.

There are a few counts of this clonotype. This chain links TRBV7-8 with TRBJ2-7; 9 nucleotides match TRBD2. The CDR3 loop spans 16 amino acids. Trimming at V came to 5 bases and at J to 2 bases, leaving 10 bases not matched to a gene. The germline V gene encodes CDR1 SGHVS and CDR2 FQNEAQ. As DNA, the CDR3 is TGTGCCAGCAGCCAGACCCCCCCTAGCGGGGCCTACGAGCAGTACTTC. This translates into CASSQTPPSGAYEQYF.

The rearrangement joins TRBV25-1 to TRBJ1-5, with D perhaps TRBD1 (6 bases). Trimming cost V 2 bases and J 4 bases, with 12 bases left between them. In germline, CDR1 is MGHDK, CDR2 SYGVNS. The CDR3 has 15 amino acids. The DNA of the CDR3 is TGTGCCAGCAGTGAAAGCAGGGGTAGTAATCAGCCCCAGCATTTT. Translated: CASSESRGSNQPQHF.

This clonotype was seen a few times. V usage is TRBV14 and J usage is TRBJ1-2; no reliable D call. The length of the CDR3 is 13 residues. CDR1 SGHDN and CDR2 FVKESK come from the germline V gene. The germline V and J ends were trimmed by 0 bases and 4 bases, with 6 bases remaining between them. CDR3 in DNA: TGTGCCAGCAGCCAAGATAGCGCCTATGGCTACACCTTC. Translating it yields CASSQDSAYGYTF.

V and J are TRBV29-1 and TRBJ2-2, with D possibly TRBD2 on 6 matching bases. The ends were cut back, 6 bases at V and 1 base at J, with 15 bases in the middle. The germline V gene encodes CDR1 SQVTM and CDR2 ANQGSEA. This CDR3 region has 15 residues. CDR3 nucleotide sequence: TGCAGCGTGGAACTCGGGACTGTGAACACCGGGGAGCTGTTTTTT. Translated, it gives CSVELGTVNTGELFF.

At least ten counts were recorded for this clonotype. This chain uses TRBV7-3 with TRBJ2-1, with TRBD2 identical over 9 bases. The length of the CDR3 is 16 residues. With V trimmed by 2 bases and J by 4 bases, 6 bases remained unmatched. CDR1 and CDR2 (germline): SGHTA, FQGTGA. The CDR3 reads CASSLLREGRYNEQFF. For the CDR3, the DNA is TGTGCCAGCAGCTTATTGCGGGAGGGCCGGTACAATGAGCAGTTCTTC.

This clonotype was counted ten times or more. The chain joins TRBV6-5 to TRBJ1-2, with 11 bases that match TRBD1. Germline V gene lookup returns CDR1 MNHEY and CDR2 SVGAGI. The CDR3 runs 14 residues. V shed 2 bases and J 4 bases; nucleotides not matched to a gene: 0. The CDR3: CASSYGTGGYGYTF. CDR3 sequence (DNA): TGTGCCAGCAGTTACGGGACAGGGGGCTATGGCTACACCTTC.

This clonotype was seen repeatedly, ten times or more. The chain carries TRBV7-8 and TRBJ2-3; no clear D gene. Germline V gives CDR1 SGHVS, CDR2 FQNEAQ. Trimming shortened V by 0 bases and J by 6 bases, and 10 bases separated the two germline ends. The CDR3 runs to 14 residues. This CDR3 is CASSLAFSGDTQYF. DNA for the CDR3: TGTGCCAGCAGCTTAGCATTTTCTGGGGATACGCAGTATTTT.

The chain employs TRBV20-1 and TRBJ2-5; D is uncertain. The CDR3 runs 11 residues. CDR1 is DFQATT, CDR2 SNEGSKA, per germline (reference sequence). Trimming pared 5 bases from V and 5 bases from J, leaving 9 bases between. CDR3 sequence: CSAQSEETQYF. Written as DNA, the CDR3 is TGCAGTGCTCAGAGCGAGGAGACCCAGTACTTC.

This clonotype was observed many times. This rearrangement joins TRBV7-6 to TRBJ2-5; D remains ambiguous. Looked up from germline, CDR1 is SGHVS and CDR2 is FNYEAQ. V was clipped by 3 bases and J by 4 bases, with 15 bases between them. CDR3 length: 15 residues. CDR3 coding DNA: TGTGCCAGCAGCTTCCTGGGCGGCTGGAGAGAGACCCAGTACTTC. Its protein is CASSFLGGWRETQYF. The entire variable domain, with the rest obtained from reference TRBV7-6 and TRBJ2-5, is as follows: GAGVSQSPRYKVTKRGQDVALRCDPISGHVSLYWYRQALGQGPEFLTYFNYEAQQDKSGLPNDRFSAERPEGSISTLTIQRTEQRDSAMYRCASSFLGGWRETQYFGPGTRLLVL.

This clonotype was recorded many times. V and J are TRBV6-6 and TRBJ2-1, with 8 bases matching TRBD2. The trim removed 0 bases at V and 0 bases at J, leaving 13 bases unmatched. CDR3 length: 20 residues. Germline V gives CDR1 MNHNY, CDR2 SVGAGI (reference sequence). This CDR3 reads CASSYSKAHGGASSYNEQFF. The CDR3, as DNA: TGTGCCAGCAGTTACTCAAAAGCCCACGGGGGGGCCAGCTCCTACAATGAGCAGTTCTTC.

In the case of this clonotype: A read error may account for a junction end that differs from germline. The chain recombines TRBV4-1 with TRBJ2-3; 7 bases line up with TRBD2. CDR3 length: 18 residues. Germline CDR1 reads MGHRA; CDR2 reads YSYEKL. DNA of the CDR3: TGTGCCAGCAGCCAAGTCCCCCCGGCTAGCGGACGAATGGATACGCAGTATTTT. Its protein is CASSQVPPASGRMDTQYF.

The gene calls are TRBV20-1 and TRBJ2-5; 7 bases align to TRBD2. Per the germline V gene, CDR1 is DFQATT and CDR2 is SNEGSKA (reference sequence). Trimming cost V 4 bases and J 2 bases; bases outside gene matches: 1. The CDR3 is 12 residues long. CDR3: CSANSGQETQYF. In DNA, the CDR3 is TGCAGTGCTAATAGCGGGCAAGAGACCCAGTACTTC.

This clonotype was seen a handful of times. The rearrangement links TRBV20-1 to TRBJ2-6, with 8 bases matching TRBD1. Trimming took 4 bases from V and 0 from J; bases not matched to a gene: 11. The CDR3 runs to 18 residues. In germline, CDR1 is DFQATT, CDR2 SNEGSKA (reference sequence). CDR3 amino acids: CSAIVGDRFSSGANVLTF. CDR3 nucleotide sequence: TGCAGTGCTATAGTGGGGGACAGGTTCTCCTCTGGGGCCAACGTCCTGACTTTC.

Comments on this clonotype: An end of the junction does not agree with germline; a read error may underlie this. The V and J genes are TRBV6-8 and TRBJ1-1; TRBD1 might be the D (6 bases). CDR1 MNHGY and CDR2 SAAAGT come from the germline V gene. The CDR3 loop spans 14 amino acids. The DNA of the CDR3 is TGTTCCAGCATTGGTACCACGGGGGCAGGTGAAGCTTTCTTT. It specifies CSSIGTTGAGEAFF.

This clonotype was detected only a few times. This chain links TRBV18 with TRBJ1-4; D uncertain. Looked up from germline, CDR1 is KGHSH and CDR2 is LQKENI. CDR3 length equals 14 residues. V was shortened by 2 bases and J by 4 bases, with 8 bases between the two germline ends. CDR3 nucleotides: TGTGCCAGCTCACCAGCACAGAGTAATGAAAAACTGTTTTTT. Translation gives CASSPAQSNEKLFF.

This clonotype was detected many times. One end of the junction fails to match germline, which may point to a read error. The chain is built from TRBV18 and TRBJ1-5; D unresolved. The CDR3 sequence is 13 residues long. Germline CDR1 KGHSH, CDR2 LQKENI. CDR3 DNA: TGCGCCAGCAGTCCCCCGGGTAATCAGCCCCAGCATTTT. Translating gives CASSPPGNQPQHF.

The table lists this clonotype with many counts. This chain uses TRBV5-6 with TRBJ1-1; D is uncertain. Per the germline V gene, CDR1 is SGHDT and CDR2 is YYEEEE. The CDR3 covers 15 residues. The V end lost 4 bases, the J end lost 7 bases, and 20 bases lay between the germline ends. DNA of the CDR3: TGTGCCAGCAGCCTGGTTGTGCGGGATAAGGGTGAAGCTTTCTTT. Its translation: CASSLVVRDKGEAFF.

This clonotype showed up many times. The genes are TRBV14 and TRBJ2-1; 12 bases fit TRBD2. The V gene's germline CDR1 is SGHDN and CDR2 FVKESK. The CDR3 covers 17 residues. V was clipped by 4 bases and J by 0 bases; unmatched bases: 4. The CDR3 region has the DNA TGTGCCAGCAGCCCCGGACTAGCGGGGAACTCCTACAATGAGCAGTTCTTC. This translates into CASSPGLAGNSYNEQFF.

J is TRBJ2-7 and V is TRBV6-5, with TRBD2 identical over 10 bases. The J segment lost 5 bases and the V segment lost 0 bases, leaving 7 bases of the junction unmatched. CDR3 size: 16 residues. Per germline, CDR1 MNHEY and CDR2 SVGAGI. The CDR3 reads CASSYSIAGGSNEQYF. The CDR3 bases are TGTGCCAGCAGTTACTCGATAGCGGGGGGATCGAACGAGCAGTACTTC.

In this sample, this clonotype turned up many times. The CDR3 bases are TGTGCCAGCAGCTTACAGGGACTAGTAATCTACAATGAGCAGTTCTTC. It specifies CASSLQGLVIYNEQFF. The rearrangement links TRBV11-2 to TRBJ2-1; 8 bases fit TRBD2. Germline V CDR1 and CDR2: SGHAT, FQNNGV. V shed 2 bases and J 3 bases; nucleotides not matched to a gene: 6. This CDR3 contains 16 residues. Variable domain in full (rest from reference TRBV11-2 and TRBJ2-1): EAGVAQSPRYKIIEKRQSVAFWCNPISGHATLYWYQQILGQGPKLLIQFQNNGVVDDSQLPKDRFSAERLKGVDSTLKIQPAKLEDSAVYLCASSLQGLVIYNEQFFGPGTRLTVL.

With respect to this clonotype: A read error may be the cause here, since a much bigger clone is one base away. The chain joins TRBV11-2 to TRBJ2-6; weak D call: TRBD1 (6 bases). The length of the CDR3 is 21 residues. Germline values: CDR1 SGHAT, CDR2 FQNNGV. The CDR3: CASSSNRGQPRGGSEANVLTF. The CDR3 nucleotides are TGTGCCAGCAGCTCTAACCGCGGACAGCCCAGGGGTGGCTCTGAGGCCAACGTCCTGACTTTC.